These 2 T cell receptor beta chains share one sample of origin, sequenced in a study of T cells in Graves' hyperthyroidism and ophthalmopathy. Researchers took RNA transcripts and amplified the TCR beta CDR3 regions from them. HTBI primers were the set used in a first-round RT-PCR of the TCR CDR3. TCRdb called the multiplex PCR reads again in MiXCR, with one record for every CDR3 protein. The sample contains hundreds of thousands of distinct CDR3 sequences, 20% to 25% of which appear only once. The specimen was blood. These receptors came from a woman aged 70-85 years with Graves' ophthalmopathy.

This clonotype was seen a handful of times. The chain uses TRBV19 and TRBJ1-5, with 7 bases lining up with TRBD1. Germline trimming cut 7 bases from V and 3 bases from J; bases unmatched to any gene: 3. CDR1 is LNHDA, CDR2 SQIVND, per germline (reference sequence). CDR3 length: 13 residues. CDR3 sequence: CASMGQLNQPQHF. The CDR3 DNA sequence: TGTGCCAGTATGGGACAGCTCAATCAGCCCCAGCATTTT.

This clonotype occurred a few times. In DNA form, the CDR3 reads TGTGCCAGCAGCCGGACTAGCGGGAGGCAACAAGAGACCCAGTACTTC. This codes for CASSRTSGRQQETQYF. The chain has TRBV9 and TRBJ2-5; 14 positions match TRBD2. Germline V lookup: CDR1 SGDLS, CDR2 YYNGEE. J lost 2 bases, V lost 4 bases, and 4 bases had no gene match. CDR3 length: 16 residues.